The 12 T cell receptor beta chains in this list originate from one sample, sequenced in a study of breast tumors, draining lymph nodes, adjacent tissues. TCRdb recomputed calls from the multiplex PCR reads with MiXCR, one row per CDR3 protein. The sample holds approximately 250,000 distinct CDR3 sequences; about 34% are singletons and the top ten take approximately 4%. The lymph nodes were axillary draining lymph nodes from breast cancer patients. Sequenced material: axillary lymph node tissue. These receptors all stem from a female donor with breast cancer. Some clones in this sample may be carry-over from other donors' samples.

This clonotype came up many times. V usage is TRBV9 and J usage is TRBJ2-3, with TRBD1 as a possible D gene (6 bases). Trimming took 3 bases from V and 7 from J, leaving 18 bases between them. CDR1 and CDR2 from the germline V gene are SGDLS and YYNGEE. The CDR3 length is 15 residues. In DNA form, the CDR3 reads TGTGCCAGCAGCGAACAGGGATCCCACTACTATACGCAGTATTTT. Its translation: CASSEQGSHYYTQYF.

This clonotype occurred many times. CDR3 coding DNA: TGTGCCAGCAGCCTTGGGACTGAAGCTTTCTTT. It yields the protein CASSLGTEAFF. This chain uses TRBV7-9 with TRBJ1-1; no clear D gene. The germline CDR1 and CDR2 sequences are SEHNR and FQNEAQ (reference sequence). The CDR3 runs to 11 residues. V lost 5 bases and J lost 5, with 6 bases in between.

A note on this clonotype: The CDR3 does not end in the conserved phenylalanine or tryptophan, so this is likely a read error. This chain joins TRBV4-2 and TRBJ1-5, with D unresolved. The germline gives CDR1 LGHNA, CDR2 YNFKEQ. The V end lost 5 bases, the J end lost 4 bases, and 12 bases lay between the germline ends. CDR3 length: 14 amino acids. CDR3 nucleotide sequence: TGTGCCAGCAGCTTGGAGGCTGAAAATCAGCCCCAGCATTTG. This encodes CASSLEAENQPQHL.

This clonotype was counted ten times or more. The chain employs TRBV5-1 and TRBJ2-2, with D perhaps assigned TRBD1 or TRBD2 (6 bases each). V was cut by 7 bases and J by 6 bases, with 19 bases left in between. Germline lookup yields CDR1 SGHRS and CDR2 YFSETQ. The CDR3 loop spans 15 amino acids. For the CDR3, the DNA is TGCGCCAGCCTCCTCGGAGGGGGGTATGCCGGGGAGCTGTTTTTT. It yields the protein CASLLGGGYAGELFF.

This clonotype occurred many times. This chain connects TRBV20-1 to TRBJ2-3; 7 bases agree with TRBD2. Germline assignment: CDR1 DFQATT and CDR2 SNEGSKA (reference sequence). The V gene end was trimmed by 0 bases and the J gene end by 3 bases; junction bases not matched to a gene: 9. The CDR3 is 16 amino acids. CDR3 protein: CSARDLGLVGTDTQYF. The CDR3 nucleotides are TGCAGTGCTAGAGATCTAGGACTAGTTGGAACAGATACGCAGTATTTT.

This clonotype was counted ten times or more. The chain combines TRBV2 with TRBJ1-2; D is undetermined. The CDR3 consists of 13 residues. The V end was cut by 4 bases, the J end by 2 bases, with 8 bases between. CDR1 is SNHLY and CDR2 is FYNNEI in the germline V gene. The CDR3 is CASSVGRNYGYTF. Here the CDR3 DNA reads TGTGCCAGCAGTGTCGGCAGAAACTATGGCTACACCTTC.

This chain joins TRBV20-1 and TRBJ2-5; D is undetermined. CDR1 and CDR2 (germline): DFQATT, SNEGSKA (reference sequence). V was pared by 6 bases and J by 5 bases, with 22 bases between. CDR3 length: 15 residues. CDR3 protein: CSALTDGSTGETQYF. CDR3 bases: TGCAGTGCCTTGACTGACGGTTCGACCGGGGAGACCCAGTACTTC.

This clonotype has ten or more counts. In DNA, the CDR3 is TGTGCCAGCAGCCAAGGGGCTGGAGCGGGAAAACACGAGCAGTACTTC. Protein sequence: CASSQGAGAGKHEQYF. The chain carries TRBV3-1 and TRBJ2-7; 7 bases are shared with TRBD2. The CDR3 consists of 16 residues. V lost 1 base, J lost 5 bases, and 11 bases stayed unmatched. Germline V CDR1 and CDR2: LGHDT, YNNKEL (reference sequence).

The J gene is TRBJ2-6, the V gene TRBV28; D not resolved. V lost 5 bases and J 4 bases, leaving 6 bases between the germline ends. This CDR3 is built from 13 residues. Germline V gene data show CDR1 as MDHEN and CDR2 as SYDVKM. For the CDR3, the DNA is TGTGCCAGCAGTGATCCGGGGGCCAACGTCCTGACTTTC. Amino acids: CASSDPGANVLTF.

Points on this clonotype: With a much larger clone just one base away, this may be a read error. The chain joins TRBV7-9 to TRBJ2-5; TRBD2 matches at 8 bases. CDR1 is SEHNR and CDR2 is FQNEAQ in the germline V gene (reference sequence). V lost 2 bases, J lost 2 bases, and 19 bases stayed unmatched. CDR3 length: 20 amino acids. The CDR3 sequence is CASSLPKANKRGNLQETQYF. The CDR3 DNA reads TGTGCCAGCAGCTTACCCAAAGCCAATAAGCGGGGGAATCTACAAGAGACCCAGTACTTC.

The table lists this clonotype with many counts. The gene calls are TRBV5-1 and TRBJ1-4; D is ambiguous. The germline V gene has CDR1 SGHRS and CDR2 YFSETQ. The CDR3 length is 14 residues. The germline V and J ends were trimmed by 0 bases and 5 bases, with 8 bases remaining between them. Written as DNA, the CDR3 is TGCGCCAGCAGCTTGGTAGGCGAGAATGAAAAACTGTTTTTT. Amino acids: CASSLVGENEKLFF.

This clonotype was seen more than once but under ten times. One base away lies a much larger clone, so this may be a sequencing read error. The chain is built from TRBV20-1 and TRBJ1-4; D gene uncertain. The CDR3 spans 13 residues. Germline V gene sequence: CDR1 DFQATT, CDR2 SNEGSKA (reference sequence). The CDR3: CSARGSINETLFF. Here the CDR3 DNA reads TGCAGTGCTAGAGGGTCCATTAATGAAACACTGTTTTTT.